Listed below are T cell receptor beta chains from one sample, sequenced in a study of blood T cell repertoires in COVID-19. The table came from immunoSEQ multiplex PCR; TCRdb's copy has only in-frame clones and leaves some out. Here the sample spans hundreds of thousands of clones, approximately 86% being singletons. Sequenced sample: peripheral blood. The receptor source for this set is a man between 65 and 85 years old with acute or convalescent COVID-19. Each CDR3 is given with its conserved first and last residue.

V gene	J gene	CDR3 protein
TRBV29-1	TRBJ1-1	CSALKGQGATGTEAFF
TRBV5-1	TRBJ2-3	CASNVGWTITDTQYF
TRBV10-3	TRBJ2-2	CAISGGTATGELFF
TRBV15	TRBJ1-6	CATSRSLDSPLHF
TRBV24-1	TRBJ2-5	CATSDPRTGQETQYF
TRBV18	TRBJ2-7	CASSPLAESGEQYF
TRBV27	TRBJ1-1	CASSQQGQVSSAEAFF
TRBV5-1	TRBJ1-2	CASSLGQGVYGYTF
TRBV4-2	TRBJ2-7	CASSQDLVSYEQYF
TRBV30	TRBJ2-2	CAWRTGLAGSGELFF